The next 8 T cell receptor beta chains were all read from a single sample in a study of Ad26.COV2.S vaccination and SARS-CoV-2 variants. The data were produced by immunoSEQ multiplex PCR, yet TCRdb's version contains in-frame clones alone and is incomplete. The data contain around 300,000 clones, 88% of them singletons. Treatment in this sample: around 19 received Ad26.COV2.S at low or high dose, single or two shots; 5 received placebo; per-sample allocation not given. Collection of the samples took place on day 63 after the first injection of vaccine or placebo. Sequenced material: peripheral blood, taken in a trial of Ad26.COV2.S vaccine versus placebo. The receptors stem from a person aged 18-65 years who received the Ad26.COV2.S COVID-19 vaccine or a placebo.

This chain links TRBV19 with TRBJ1-5; D might be TRBD1 (5 bases). Germline V lookup: CDR1 LNHDA, CDR2 SQIVND (reference sequence). With 1 base removed from V and 4 bases from J, the gap between germline ends came to 14 bases. The CDR3 extends over 16 amino acids. CDR3 protein: CASSIVGTESNQPQHF. Written as DNA, the CDR3 is TGTGCCAGTAGTATAGTCGGGACCGAAAGTAATCAGCCCCAGCATTTT.

The chain employs TRBV6-5 and TRBJ1-2; D uncertain. Per germline, CDR1 MNHEY and CDR2 SVGAGI. V gave up 7 bases and J gave up 8 bases, with 14 bases separating them. The CDR3 extends over 12 amino acids. Written as DNA, the CDR3 is TGTGCCAGCATCTCGGAGTGGAGAGGCTACACCTTC. Translated: CASISEWRGYTF.

The chain is built from TRBV30 and TRBJ1-3; possibly TRBD1 for D (6 bases). V was clipped by 3 bases and J by 4 bases, with 13 bases between them. This CDR3 comprises 14 residues. Germline V gene sequence: CDR1 GTSNPN, CDR2 SVGIG (reference sequence). CDR3 in amino acids: CAWRGQGYGNTIYF. In nucleotides, the CDR3 is TGTGCCTGGAGAGGCCAGGGGTACGGAAACACCATATATTTT.

The chain employs TRBV28 and TRBJ1-4; D is unresolved. The length of the CDR3 is 14 residues. Germline values: CDR1 MDHEN, CDR2 SYDVKM. The V gene lost 3 bases and the J gene lost 1 base, with 6 bases spanning the gap. The CDR3 loop is CASSLAGTNEKLFF. The DNA of the CDR3 is TGTGCCAGCAGTTTGGCAGGAACTAATGAAAAACTGTTTTTT. Variable domain in full (rest from reference TRBV28 and TRBJ1-4): DVKVTQSSRYLVKRTGEKVFLECVQDMDHENMFWYRQDPGLGLRLIYFSYDVKMKEKGDIPEGYSVSREKKERFSLILESASTNQTSMYLCASSLAGTNEKLFFGSGTQLSVL.

The rearrangement joins TRBV11-2 to TRBJ1-1; TRBD1 aligns across 8 bases. J lost 5 bases, V lost 2 bases, and 7 bases had no gene match. The CDR3 covers 15 residues. The germline V gene encodes CDR1 SGHAT and CDR2 FQNNGV. This chain's CDR3 is CASSLSSGGGTEAFF. CDR3 nucleotide sequence: TGTGCCAGCAGCTTAAGTTCAGGGGGCGGAACTGAAGCTTTCTTT. The full variable domain, with the rest looked up from reference TRBV11-2 and TRBJ1-1, is EAGVAQSPRYKIIEKRQSVAFWCNPISGHATLYWYQQILGQGPKLLIQFQNNGVVDDSQLPKDRFSAERLKGVDSTLKIQPAKLEDSAVYLCASSLSSGGGTEAFFGQGTRLTVV.

The CDR3, as DNA: TGTGCCAGCTCACGCCCGGGACAAACCACCGGGGAGCTGTTTTTT. As protein: CASSRPGQTTGELFF. This rearrangement joins TRBV18 to TRBJ2-2; tentative D call: TRBD1 (6 bases). The germline CDR1 and CDR2 sequences are KGHSH and LQKENI. The CDR3 totals 15 residues. V was pared by 4 bases and J by 4 bases, with 13 bases between.

This clone has a single count. This chain joins TRBV19 and TRBJ2-2, with D maybe TRBD2 (6 bases). The CDR3 runs 16 residues. Trimming pared 7 bases from V and 7 bases from J, leaving 22 bases between. Germline CDR1 LNHDA, CDR2 SQIVND (reference sequence). Here the CDR3 reads CASKVGGVLIGGELFF. CDR3 bases: TGTGCCAGTAAGGTGGGGGGTGTGTTGATTGGCGGGGAGCTGTTTTTT.

The V call is TRBV29-1, the J call TRBJ1-3, with TRBD1 identical over 7 bases. J gave up 2 bases and V 4 bases, and 5 bases lay outside the gene matches. The CDR3 runs to 14 residues. Germline CDR1 and CDR2: SQVTM and ANQGSEA. CDR3 coding DNA: TGCAGCGTTGCTGTAACAGGGGCTGGAAACACCATATATTTT. Amino acid sequence: CSVAVTGAGNTIYF.